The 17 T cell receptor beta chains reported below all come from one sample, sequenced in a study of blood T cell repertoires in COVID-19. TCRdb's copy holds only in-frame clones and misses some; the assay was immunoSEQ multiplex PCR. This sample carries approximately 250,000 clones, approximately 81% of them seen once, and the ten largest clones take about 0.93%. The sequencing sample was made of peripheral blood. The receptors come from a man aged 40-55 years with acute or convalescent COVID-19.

The CDR3 here is CASSSIRSVQVDEQYF. The CDR3 nucleotides are TGCGCCAGCAGCTCCATCAGGTCGGTCCAAGTTGACGAGCAGTACTTC. The gene calls are TRBV5-1 and TRBJ2-7; unclear D gene. V was shortened by 3 bases and J by 5 bases, with 21 bases between the two germline ends. From germline, CDR1 is SGHRS and CDR2 YFSETQ. The CDR3 loop spans 16 amino acids.

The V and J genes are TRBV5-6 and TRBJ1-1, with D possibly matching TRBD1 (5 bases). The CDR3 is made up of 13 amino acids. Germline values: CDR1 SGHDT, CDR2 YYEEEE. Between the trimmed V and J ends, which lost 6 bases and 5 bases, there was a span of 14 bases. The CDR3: CASKSGLATEAFF. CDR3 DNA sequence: TGTGCCAGCAAGTCAGGGTTGGCAACTGAAGCTTTCTTT.

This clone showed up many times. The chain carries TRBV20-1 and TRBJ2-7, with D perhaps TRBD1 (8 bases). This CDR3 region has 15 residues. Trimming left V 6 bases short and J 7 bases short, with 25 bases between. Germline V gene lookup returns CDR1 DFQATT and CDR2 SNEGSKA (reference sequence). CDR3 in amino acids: CSASEGRDRSKEQYF. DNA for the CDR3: TGCAGTGCGAGTGAGGGGAGGGACAGGTCGAAGGAGCAGTACTTC.

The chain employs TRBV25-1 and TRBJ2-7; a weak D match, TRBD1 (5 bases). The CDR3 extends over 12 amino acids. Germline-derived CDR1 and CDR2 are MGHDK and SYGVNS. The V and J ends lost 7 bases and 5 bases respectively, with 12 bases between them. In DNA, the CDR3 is TGTGCCAGCACCCAGGGTTTAAACGAGCAGTACTTC. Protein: CASTQGLNEQYF.

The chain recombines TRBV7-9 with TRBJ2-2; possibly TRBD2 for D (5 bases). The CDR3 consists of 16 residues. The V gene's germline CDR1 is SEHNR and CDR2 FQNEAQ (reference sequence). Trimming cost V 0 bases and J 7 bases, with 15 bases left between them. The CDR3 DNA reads TGTGCCAGCAGCTTAGCCAGGACGGCGGGTCACGGGGAGCTGTTTTTT. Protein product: CASSLARTAGHGELFF.

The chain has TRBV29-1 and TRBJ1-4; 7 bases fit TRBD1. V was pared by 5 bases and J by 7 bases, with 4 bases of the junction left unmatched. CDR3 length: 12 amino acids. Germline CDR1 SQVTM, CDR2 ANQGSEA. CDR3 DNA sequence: TGCAGCGTTACAGGGGCCAGTGAAAAACTGTTTTTT. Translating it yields CSVTGASEKLFF.

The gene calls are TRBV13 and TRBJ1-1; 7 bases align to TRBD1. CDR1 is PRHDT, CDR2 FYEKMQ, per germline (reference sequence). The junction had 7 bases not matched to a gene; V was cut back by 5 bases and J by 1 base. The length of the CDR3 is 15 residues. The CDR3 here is CASSPQTGRNTEAFF. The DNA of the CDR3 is TGTGCCAGCAGCCCACAGACAGGGAGGAACACTGAAGCTTTCTTT. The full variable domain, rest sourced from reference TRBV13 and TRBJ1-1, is AAGVIQSPRHLIKEKRETATLKCYPIPRHDTVYWYQQGPGQDPQFLISFYEKMQSDKGSIPDRFSAQQFSDYHSELNMSSLELGDSALYFCASSPQTGRNTEAFFGQGTRLTVV.

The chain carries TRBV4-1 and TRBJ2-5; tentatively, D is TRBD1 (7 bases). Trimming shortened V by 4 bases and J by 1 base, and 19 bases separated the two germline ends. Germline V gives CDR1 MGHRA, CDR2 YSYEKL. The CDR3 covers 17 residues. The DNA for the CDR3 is TGCGCCAGCAGCCTCGGAGGGGGCGGTATGGGCCAAGAGACCCAGTACTTC. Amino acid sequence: CASSLGGGGMGQETQYF.

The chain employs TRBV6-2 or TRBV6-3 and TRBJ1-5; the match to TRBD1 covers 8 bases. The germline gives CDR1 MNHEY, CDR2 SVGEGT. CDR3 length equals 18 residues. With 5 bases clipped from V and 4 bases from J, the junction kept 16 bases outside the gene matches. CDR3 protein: CASSRGQGGARGNQPQHF. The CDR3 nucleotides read TGTGCCAGCAGTCGCGGACAGGGAGGGGCGCGTGGTAATCAGCCCCAGCATTTT.

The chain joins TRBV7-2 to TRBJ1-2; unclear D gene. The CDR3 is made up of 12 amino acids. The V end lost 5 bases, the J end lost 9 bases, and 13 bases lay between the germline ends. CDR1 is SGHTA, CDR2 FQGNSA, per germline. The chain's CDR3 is CASSLSEVRYTF. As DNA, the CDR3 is TGTGCCAGCAGCCTCTCGGAGGTACGCTACACCTTC.

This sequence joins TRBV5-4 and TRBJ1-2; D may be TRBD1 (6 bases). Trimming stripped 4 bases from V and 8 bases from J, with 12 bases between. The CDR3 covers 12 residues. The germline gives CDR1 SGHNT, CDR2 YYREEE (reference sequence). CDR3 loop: CASSATGVGYTF. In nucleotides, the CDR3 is TGTGCCAGCAGCGCGACAGGAGTAGGCTACACCTTC.

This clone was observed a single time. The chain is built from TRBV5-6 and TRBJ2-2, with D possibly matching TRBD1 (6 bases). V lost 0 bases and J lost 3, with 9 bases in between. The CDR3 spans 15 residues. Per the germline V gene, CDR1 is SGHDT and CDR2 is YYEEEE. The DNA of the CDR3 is TGTGCCAGCAGCTTGGGACAGGCGTACACCGGGGAGCTGTTTTTT. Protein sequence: CASSLGQAYTGELFF.

The CDR3 reads CASSPASRASTDTQYF. Written as DNA, the CDR3 is TGTGCCAGTAGTCCCGCCTCGCGTGCTAGCACAGATACGCAGTATTTT. The V call is TRBV19, the J call TRBJ2-3; D unresolved. This CDR3 region has 16 residues. CDR1 is LNHDA, CDR2 SQIVND, per germline (reference sequence). The V gene lost 5 bases and the J gene lost 0 bases, with 15 bases spanning the gap. Looking up the rest from reference TRBV19 and TRBJ2-3 gives the full variable domain: DGGITQSPKYLFRKEGQNVTLSCEQNLNHDAMYWYRQDPGQGLRLIYYSQIVNDFQKGDIAEGYSVSREKKESFPLTVTSAQKNPTAFYLCASSPASRASTDTQYFGPGTRLTVL.

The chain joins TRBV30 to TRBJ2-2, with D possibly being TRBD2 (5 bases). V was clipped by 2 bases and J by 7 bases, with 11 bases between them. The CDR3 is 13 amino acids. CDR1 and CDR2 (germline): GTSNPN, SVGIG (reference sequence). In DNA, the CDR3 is TGTGCCTGGAGTTACGGGGTTGGCGGGGAGCTGTTTTTT. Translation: CAWSYGVGGELFF.

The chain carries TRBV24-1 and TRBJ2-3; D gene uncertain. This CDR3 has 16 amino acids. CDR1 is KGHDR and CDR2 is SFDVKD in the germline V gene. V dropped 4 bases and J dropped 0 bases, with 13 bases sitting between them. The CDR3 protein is CATSDSDWSSTDTQYF. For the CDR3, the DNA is TGTGCCACCAGTGACTCCGACTGGTCTAGCACAGATACGCAGTATTTT.

In DNA, the CDR3 is TGTGCCAGCAGTATCCGACCGGGGGATTCACCCCTCCACTTT. Translated: CASSIRPGDSPLHF. The V and J genes are TRBV6-5 and TRBJ1-6, with a possible D match to TRBD1 (5 bases). V lost 5 bases to trimming and J lost 8 bases, with 13 bases between them. The CDR3 spans 14 residues. The germline gives CDR1 MNHEY, CDR2 SVGAGI.

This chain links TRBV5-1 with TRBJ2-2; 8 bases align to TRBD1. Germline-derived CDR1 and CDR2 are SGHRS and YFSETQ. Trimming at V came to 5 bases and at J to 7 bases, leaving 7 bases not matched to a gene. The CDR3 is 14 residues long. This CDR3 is CASSYGQGGGELFF. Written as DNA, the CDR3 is TGCGCCAGCAGTTATGGACAGGGCGGCGGGGAGCTGTTTTTT.